Listed below are T cell receptor beta chains from one sample, sequenced in a study of read filtering for tumor transcriptome and immune sequencing. Each CDR3 protein gets one entry after TCRdb re-called the reads with MiXCR. This sample has about 130,000 distinct CDR3 sequences, with approximately 13% found just once. Sample: a population of CD138-negative cells sorted from bone marrow. The source of these receptors is a donor at least 40 years old with multiple myeloma. Each CDR3 is given with its conserved first and last residue. The D gene is left open where the match is weak. Some rows mark clone size as missing; the rest say once, few, many or name a class of expanded clone.

size,V,J,D,DNA,CDR3
-,TRBV5-4,TRBJ2-1,TRBD1,TGTGCCAGCAGCTCGCGACAGGGGAGCGAGCAGTTCTTC,CASSSRQGSEQFF
many,TRBV6-2/TRBV6-3,TRBJ2-1,-,TGTGCCAGCAGAATAGACGATGAGCAGTTCTTC,CASRIDDEQFF
-,TRBV7-2,TRBJ1-1,-,TGTGCCAGCAGTCAAAGGTTAGACACTGAAGCTTCCTTT,CASSQRLDTEASF
-,TRBV11-3,TRBJ1-1,TRBD1,TGTGCCAGCAGCTTAGGTGGACAGGGGGCGCGGAACACTGAAGCTTTCTTT,CASSLGGQGARNTEAFF
many,TRBV11-2,TRBJ2-3,TRBD1,TGTGCCAGCAGCTTAGGGACAGGGGGAACAGATACGCAGTATTTT,CASSLGTGGTDTQYF
many,TRBV29-1,TRBJ2-1,-,TGCAGCGTTGTCGTACAGGCCAGCTCCTACAATGAGCAGTTCTTC,CSVVVQASSYNEQFF
-,TRBV19,TRBJ2-2,TRBD1,TGTGCCAGTAGTCTTGGGACAGGGAGACCGAAGGAGCTGTTTTTT,CASSLGTGRPKELFF
-,TRBV12-3/TRBV12-4,TRBJ2-3,TRBD2,TGTGCCAGCAGTTACCAGCGGGAGAGGGATACGCAGTATTTT,CASSYQRERDTQYF
many,TRBV29-1,TRBJ2-3,-,TGCAGCGTTGAAGGGTACACAGGGTCAGTGGATACGCAGTATTTT,CSVEGYTGSVDTQYF
many,TRBV5-1,TRBJ2-2,-,TGCGCCAGCAGCTTCCAAACGGGAAAGTTCACCGGGGAGCTGTTTTTT,CASSFQTGKFTGELFF
many,TRBV12-5,TRBJ2-1,-,TGTGCTAGTTCTGACCTGAGCTCCTACAATGAGCAGTTCTTC,CASSDLSSYNEQFF
many,TRBV3-1,TRBJ2-7,-,TGTGCCAGCAGCCAAGCAGGCGTCGAGCAGTACTTC,CASSQAGVEQYF
few,TRBV4-1,TRBJ2-5,-,TGCGCCAGCAGCGGTAGGGCAGGGGGGTTCCAAGAGACCCAGTACTTC,CASSGRAGGFQETQYF
many,TRBV7-9,TRBJ2-5,TRBD1,TGTGCCAGCAGCAAACAGGGGATGAGACAAGAGACCCAGTACTTC,CASSKQGMRQETQYF
-,TRBV3-1,TRBJ2-1,-,TGTGCCAGCAGCTTAGACAAGGGGCAGTTCTTC,CASSLDKGQFF
many,TRBV7-2,TRBJ2-1,TRBD2,TGTGCCAGCAGCTCCCGACTAGCGGGAGGGCGTGCGAATGAGCAGTTCTTC,CASSSRLAGGRANEQFF
many,TRBV19,TRBJ2-7,TRBD1,TGTGCCAGTAGTATGGGACAGAACTACGAGCAGTACTTC,CASSMGQNYEQYF
few,TRBV7-9,TRBJ1-3,-,TGTGCCAGCAGCTTGGGCCGTCTCTCTGGAAACACCATATATTTT,CASSLGRLSGNTIYF
many,TRBV20-1,TRBJ2-3,TRBD2,TGCAGTGCAAAGCGGGGGGGTGTGGATACGCAGTATTTT,CSAKRGGVDTQYF
many,TRBV20-1,TRBJ2-3,-,TGCAGTGCTACTTTAGGACGGTTGACAGATACGCAGTATTTT,CSATLGRLTDTQYF
many,TRBV4-2,TRBJ2-5,TRBD2,TGTGCCAGCAGCCAAGAGGAGATCCCTAGCGGGGGGGCCCGTGAGACCCAGTACTTC,CASSQEEIPSGGARETQYF
few,TRBV2,TRBJ1-5,-,TGTGCCAGCGCTCGGCGGGGGGCAGGCCAGCCCCAGCATTTT,CASARRGAGQPQHF
few,TRBV4-1,TRBJ2-2,-,TGCGCCAGCAGCCAAGATTCGGTTAGGAGCACCGGGGAGCTGTTTTTT,CASSQDSVRSTGELFF
few,TRBV4-2,TRBJ2-1,-,TGTGCCAGCAGCCGAGGGGGAGATGGGTACAATGAGCAGTTCTTC,CASSRGGDGYNEQFF
-,TRBV20-1,TRBJ2-3,-,TGCGGTGCTAGAGGTGAGGGGGTGCGGAGCACAGATACGCAGTATTTT,CGARGEGVRSTDTQYF
few,TRBV5-4,TRBJ1-1,-,TGTGCCAGCAGATCGGGCAGTTGGACGGCCACTGAAGCTTTCTTT,CASRSGSWTATEAFF
many,TRBV7-9,TRBJ1-5,-,TGTGCCAGCAGCCCTAGCAATCAGCCCCAGCATTTT,CASSPSNQPQHF
-,TRBV5-6,TRBJ2-3,TRBD2,TGTGCCAGCAGCTTTAGCGGGTCGGATACGCAGTATTTT,CASSFSGSDTQYF
many,TRBV6-6,TRBJ1-5,TRBD1,TGTGCCAGCAGTTACTCCGGACAGGGGGCCATTAGCAATCAGCCCCAGCATTTT,CASSYSGQGAISNQPQHF